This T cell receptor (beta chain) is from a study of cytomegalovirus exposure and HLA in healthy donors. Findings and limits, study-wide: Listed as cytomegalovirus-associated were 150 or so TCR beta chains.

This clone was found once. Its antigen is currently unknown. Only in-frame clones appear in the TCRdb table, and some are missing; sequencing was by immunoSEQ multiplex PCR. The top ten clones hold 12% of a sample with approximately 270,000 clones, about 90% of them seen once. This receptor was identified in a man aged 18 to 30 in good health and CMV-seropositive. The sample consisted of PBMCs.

In nucleotides, the CDR3 is TGTGCCGCATCCCACGGACAGTCGGCCAATGAGCAGTTCTTC. Translated: CAASHGQSANEQFF. The chain links TRBV28 to TRBJ2-1; possibly TRBD1 for D (6 bases). The CDR3 is 14 amino acids. Looked up from germline, CDR1 is MDHEN and CDR2 is SYDVKM. Trimming took off 11 bases at V and 6 bases at J, with 20 bases between the two ends.